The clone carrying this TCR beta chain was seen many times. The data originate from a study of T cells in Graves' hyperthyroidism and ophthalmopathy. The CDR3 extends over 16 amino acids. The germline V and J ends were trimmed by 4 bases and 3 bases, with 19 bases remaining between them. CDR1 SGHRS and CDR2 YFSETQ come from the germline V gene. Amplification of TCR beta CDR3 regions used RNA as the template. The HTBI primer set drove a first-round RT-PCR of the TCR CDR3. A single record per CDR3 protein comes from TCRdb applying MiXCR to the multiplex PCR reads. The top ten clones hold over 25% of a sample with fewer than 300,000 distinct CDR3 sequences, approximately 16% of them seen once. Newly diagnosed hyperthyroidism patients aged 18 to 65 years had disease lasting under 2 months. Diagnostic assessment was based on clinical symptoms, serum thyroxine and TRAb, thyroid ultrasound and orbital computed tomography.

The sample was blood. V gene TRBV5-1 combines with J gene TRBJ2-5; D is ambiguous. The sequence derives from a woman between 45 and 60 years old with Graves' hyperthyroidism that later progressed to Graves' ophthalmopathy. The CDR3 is CASSQGFGATEETQYF. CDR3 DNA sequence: TGCGCCAGCAGCCAAGGATTCGGAGCTACCGAAGAGACCCAGTACTTC.